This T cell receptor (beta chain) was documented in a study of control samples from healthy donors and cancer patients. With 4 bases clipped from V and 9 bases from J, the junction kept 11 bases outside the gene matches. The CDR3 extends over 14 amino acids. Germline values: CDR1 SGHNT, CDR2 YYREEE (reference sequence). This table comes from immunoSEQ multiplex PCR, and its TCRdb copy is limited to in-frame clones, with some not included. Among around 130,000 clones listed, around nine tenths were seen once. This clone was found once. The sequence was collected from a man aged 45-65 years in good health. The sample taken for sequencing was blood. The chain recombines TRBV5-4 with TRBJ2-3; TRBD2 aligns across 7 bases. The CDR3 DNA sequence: TGTGCCAGCAGCGGCACGGGGAGGGGAGACACGCAGTATTTT. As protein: CASSGTGRGDTQYF.